This TCR beta chain was recorded in a study of T-cell memory formation after mild COVID-19. Broader study findings: Contracting clones from day 15 to 85 had balanced CD4/CD8; later expanders favoured CD4+. Clones that contracted clustered mainly in CM and EM if CD4+ and in EMRA if CD8+.

After 5'RACE with constant-segment primers, TCR alpha and TCR beta cDNA libraries carrying sample barcodes and UMIs were obtained. TCRdb called the 5' RACE reads again in MiXCR, with one record for every CDR3 protein. Of 450,000 or so distinct CDR3 sequences listed, around a quarter are singletons. A note on this clonotype: Its target is unknown.

The V and J ends lost 4 bases and 3 bases respectively, with 15 bases between them. The CDR3 contains 14 residues. Germline values: CDR1 DFQATT, CDR2 SNEGSKA (reference sequence). The clonotype comes from an adult woman who had mild COVID-19 (a few samples of this study predate the infection). Cell type and time point are not known. The chain carries TRBV20-1 and TRBJ1-1, with D uncertain. Material: PBMCs or a T cell subset sorted from them (not recorded which). CDR3 sequence: CSATSDLGDTEAFF. In nucleotides, the CDR3 is TGCAGTGCTACTAGCGACCTCGGGGACACTGAAGCTTTCTTT.